The clone carrying this T cell receptor beta chain appeared once. The method was immunoSEQ multiplex PCR; TCRdb's version includes in-frame clones alone and lacks a portion of them. The sample yields about 93,000 clones, 92% seen once. Germline V CDR1 and CDR2: SGHNT, YYREEE (reference sequence). Trimming took 6 bases from V and 6 from J, leaving 21 bases between them. CDR3 length equals 15 residues. The data stem from a study of OX40 agonist ivuxolimab in advanced cancers. This receptor was taken from an adult with an advanced solid tumor such as melanoma, head and neck, liver or kidney cancer. The chain joins TRBV5-4 to TRBJ1-1; D perhaps matches TRBD1 (5 bases). The source was CD4+ or CD8+ T cells sorted from blood, collected in a trial of the OX40 agonist ivuxolimab. The CDR3 nucleotides are TGTGCCAGCACCACCCGGTCCGGGGCCATTGCTGAAGCTTTCTTT. Translating it yields CASTTRSGAIAEAFF.